This is a list of T cell receptor beta chains from one sample in a study of cytomegalovirus exposure and HLA in healthy donors. The table came from immunoSEQ multiplex PCR; TCRdb's copy has only in-frame clones and leaves some out. This table has 100,000 to 150,000 clones, roughly a tenth appearing once. Sequenced material: PBMCs. These receptors were collected from a woman aged 18-29 years in good health and CMV-seropositive. The CDR3 runs from the conserved cysteine through the conserved F or W. A D gene is named only where the DNA matches it firmly. Not all rows give a size; the values are once, few, many and, for expanded clones, a class.

CDR3 DNA: TGCGCCAGCAGCTTGGCCCTTAACTACGACTCCTACGAGCAGTACTTC
CDR3 protein: CASSLALNYDSYEQYF
V gene: TRBV5-1
clone size: few
D gene: -
J gene: TRBJ2-7

CDR3 DNA: TGTGCTAGTGGGGCGAGGGTCCAGAACACTGAAGCTTTCTTT
CDR3 protein: CASGARVQNTEAFF
V gene: TRBV12-5
clone size: -
D gene: -
J gene: TRBJ1-1

CDR3 DNA: TGTGCCGCCAGGGTTAGCAAGGAGGGTTTCGTGTTCTTTTCTGGAAACACCATATATTTT
CDR3 protein: CAARVSKEGFVFFSGNTIYF
V gene: TRBV2
clone size: few
D gene: -
J gene: TRBJ1-3

CDR3 DNA: TGTGCCAGCAGCTATGGGACCCAGGGGGATACGCAGTATTTT
CDR3 protein: CASSYGTQGDTQYF
V gene: TRBV6-5
clone size: few
D gene: -
J gene: TRBJ2-3

CDR3 DNA: TGTGCCAGCAGCCTGGGACAGATTGTACATGGCTACACCTTC
CDR3 protein: CASSLGQIVHGYTF
V gene: TRBV5-4
clone size: -
D gene: TRBD1
J gene: TRBJ1-2

CDR3 DNA: TGTGCCAGCAGTGGGCCGGTGTCAGGAGGTATGGATGGCTACACCTTC
CDR3 protein: CASSGPVSGGMDGYTF
V gene: TRBV5-5
clone size: few
D gene: -
J gene: TRBJ1-2

CDR3 DNA: TGTGCCAGTAGTAGGGGACTAGCGGGAGAATGGTCCTACGAGCAGTACTTC
CDR3 protein: CASSRGLAGEWSYEQYF
V gene: TRBV19
clone size: few
D gene: TRBD2
J gene: TRBJ2-7

CDR3 DNA: TGTGCCAGCAGGGAGGGTTCTAGCACAGATACGCAGTATTTT
CDR3 protein: CASREGSSTDTQYF
V gene: TRBV11-3
clone size: few
D gene: -
J gene: TRBJ2-3

CDR3 DNA: TGCGCCAGCAGCTTTGGGCAGGGTGCAGATACGCAGTATTTT
CDR3 protein: CASSFGQGADTQYF
V gene: TRBV5-1
clone size: -
D gene: -
J gene: TRBJ2-3

CDR3 DNA: TGTGCCAGCAGCTCAATGGGACAGGGGAAGGAGACCCAGTACTTC
CDR3 protein: CASSSMGQGKETQYF
V gene: TRBV7-3
clone size: few
D gene: TRBD1
J gene: TRBJ2-5

CDR3 DNA: TGTGCCAGCAATCAAGGGACTCAACTAGATACGCAGTATTTT
CDR3 protein: CASNQGTQLDTQYF
V gene: TRBV7-9
clone size: -
D gene: -
J gene: TRBJ2-3

CDR3 DNA: TGTGCCAGCAGCTCCGGGACTAGCCCCACAGATACGCAGTATTTT
CDR3 protein: CASSSGTSPTDTQYF
V gene: TRBV6-1
clone size: many
D gene: TRBD2
J gene: TRBJ2-3

CDR3 DNA: TGTGCCATCAGCTCTACAGGGGGCGAGACCCAGTACTTC
CDR3 protein: CAISSTGGETQYF
V gene: TRBV10-3
clone size: -
D gene: TRBD1
J gene: TRBJ2-5